The present entry profiles one T cell receptor beta chain with its context. Time point: cycle 4 day 1 (C4D1), after six to seven weeks of nivolumab. Exposure to brentuximab vedotin varied, and each patient had relapsed following autologous stem cell transplantation. This record belongs to a study of PD-1 blockade in classical Hodgkin lymphoma. Germline CDR1 and CDR2: MNHNS and SASEGT. The CDR3 covers 15 residues. Trimming at V came to 0 bases and at J to 4 bases, leaving 1 base not matched to a gene. Assay: immunoSEQ multiplex PCR; the TCRdb copy retains only in-frame clones and omits some. The sample comprises 27,000 or so clones, over 60% of which are singletons, and approximately 4% rests with the top ten.

The material was peripheral blood mononuclear cells (PBMCs), obtained before the fourth cycle of nivolumab. This chain connects TRBV6-1 to TRBJ2-7; TRBD2 matches at 12 bases. The TCR sequence derives from a human donor with classical Hodgkin lymphoma. The CDR3 bases are TGTGCCAGCAGTGAAGCGACTAGCGGGAGTTACGAGCAGTACTTC. Amino acid sequence: CASSEATSGSYEQYF.